This T cell receptor (beta chain) came from a study of T-cell reconstitution after alpha-beta-depleted transplantation in children. Per the germline V gene, CDR1 is MGHRA and CDR2 is YSYEKL. Trimming shortened V by 1 base and J by 4 bases, and 11 bases separated the two germline ends. The CDR3 runs to 14 residues. Construction of the TCRbeta library involved unique molecular identifiers. One entry per CDR3 protein results from TCRdb running MiXCR on the PCR reads. The sample yields 780,000 or so distinct CDR3 sequences, about 16% seen once. The chain is built from TRBV4-1 and TRBJ2-7; TRBD1 is a possible D gene (5 bases). Sequencing was performed on PBMCs, mostly from graft donor cells, taken 360 days after TCRalphabeta/CD19-depleted stem cell transplant. The TCR originated in a male patient younger than 18 who had a stem cell transplant for acute lymphoblastic leukemia, so the T cells may come from the graft donor. CDR3: CASSQVPGQYEQYF. Here the CDR3 DNA reads TGCGCCAGCAGCCAAGTTCCAGGGCAGTACGAGCAGTACTTC.